This T cell receptor (beta chain) was sequenced during a study of cytomegalovirus exposure and HLA in healthy donors. PCR used 60 Vbeta primers and 13 Jbeta primers. Original processing methods: Later reanalysis found around 80 million unique TCR beta chains, around 11 million of them shared. TCRdb's copy holds only in-frame clones and misses some; the assay was immunoSEQ multiplex PCR. The DNA was the basis for D and trimming; V, J and clone size are from that table. The sample holds 100,000 to 120,000 clones; less than 80% are singletons and the top ten take around 4%. This CDR3 region has 13 residues. The germline gives CDR1 SGHNT, CDR2 YYREEE (reference sequence). Losses at the gene ends were 4 bases for V and 2 bases for J; bases not matched to a gene: 1. The study, taken as a whole, reports: The study assumed roughly uniform donor sequencing depth for presence/absence analyses. Later on, a genetic analysis was performed. It linked a missense variant in DCLRE1C with V- and J-gene trimming of TCR beta. Based on reports, TCR beta sequences accurately predicted HLA-A and HLA-B alleles for most subjects.

For this clone: Its antigen is unidentified.

Material: PBMCs. This chain joins TRBV5-4 and TRBJ2-5; 8 bases map to TRBD1. This TCR was sampled from a woman between 35 and 50 years old in good health and CMV-seropositive. Written as DNA, the CDR3 is TGTGCCAGCAGCCGGGACAGGCAAGAGACCCAGTACTTC. Its translation is CASSRDRQETQYF.